This T cell receptor beta chain was captured by sequencing in a study of T cells in Graves' hyperthyroidism and ophthalmopathy. Amplification yielded TCR beta CDR3 regions, with RNA transcripts as the source. The HTBI primer set was used in a first-round RT-PCR of the TCR CDR3. TCRdb fed the multiplex PCR reads into MiXCR, producing one record per CDR3 protein. The sample consists of some 700,000 distinct CDR3 sequences, 15% to 20% of them appearing once. The V gene's germline CDR1 is MDHEN and CDR2 SYDVKM. The CDR3 is 14 amino acids. Losses at the gene ends were 6 bases for V and 4 bases for J; bases not matched to a gene: 5. This clonotype has ten or more counts.

This clonotype originated in a man aged 50 to 60 with Graves' hyperthyroidism. The chain links TRBV28 to TRBJ1-4; 7 positions agree with TRBD1. Sequenced: blood. The CDR3 is CASSPGQFNEKLFF. The DNA for the CDR3 is TGTGCCAGCAGCCCGGGACAGTTTAATGAAAAACTGTTTTTT. Combining the CDR3 with reference TRBV28 and TRBJ1-4 gives the whole variable domain DVKVTQSSRYLVKRTGEKVFLECVQDMDHENMFWYRQDPGLGLRLIYFSYDVKMKEKGDIPEGYSVSREKKERFSLILESASTNQTSMYLCASSPGQFNEKLFFGSGTQLSVL.